This T cell receptor (beta chain) was identified during a study of blood T cell repertoires in COVID-19. Study at large: PBMCs, B-cell-depleted T cells, or T cells provided the cDNA or gDNA that made up the material.

Source study methods: Researchers report that nucleated cell counts were estimated from reference gene primer amplification. Data came from immunoSEQ multiplex PCR; TCRdb stores just in-frame clones and leaves some out. D and trimming come from the DNA, and the V and J calls and clone size come from that table. The table records a few hundred thousand clones, roughly four fifths of them present only once. V lost 4 bases and J lost 4, with 13 bases in between. The CDR3 loop spans 14 amino acids. Germline V gene data show CDR1 as SGHRS and CDR2 as YFSETQ. Those who participated ranged in age from about 18 to 89 years and resided in about two dozen US areas. In the 2 weeks before study entry, exposed participants met a COVID-19 case, which was PCR-confirmed or clinician-diagnosed.

The sequence was collected from a middle-aged man who had been exposed to COVID-19. The sample consisted of PBMCs or T cells enriched from blood (not recorded which). This chain joins TRBV5-1 and TRBJ2-3, with D tentatively TRBD1 (5 bases). This chain's CDR3 is CASSPDIGADTQYF. The CDR3 coding sequence is TGCGCCAGCAGCCCCGATATAGGGGCAGATACGCAGTATTTT.